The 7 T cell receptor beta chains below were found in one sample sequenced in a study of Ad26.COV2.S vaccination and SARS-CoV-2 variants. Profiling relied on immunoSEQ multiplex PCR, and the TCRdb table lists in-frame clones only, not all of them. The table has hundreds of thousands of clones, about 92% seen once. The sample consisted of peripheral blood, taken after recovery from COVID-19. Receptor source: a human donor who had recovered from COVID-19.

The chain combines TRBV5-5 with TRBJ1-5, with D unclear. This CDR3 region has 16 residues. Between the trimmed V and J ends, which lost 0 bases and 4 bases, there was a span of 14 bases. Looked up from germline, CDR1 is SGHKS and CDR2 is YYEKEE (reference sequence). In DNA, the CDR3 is TGTGCCAGCAGCTTGGAGGGCCCGATTCCTAATCAGCCCCAGCATTTT. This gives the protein CASSLEGPIPNQPQHF.

CDR3: CASTPRAGETQYF. CDR3 DNA: TGTGCCAGCACCCCGAGAGCGGGGGAGACCCAGTACTTC. The chain recombines TRBV3-1 (or the pseudogene TRBV3-2) with TRBJ2-5, with TRBD2 identical over 7 bases. Germline V gives CDR1 LGHDT, CDR2 YNNKEL (reference sequence). The CDR3 covers 13 residues. V dropped 7 bases and J dropped 5; count of bases not matched to a gene: 7.

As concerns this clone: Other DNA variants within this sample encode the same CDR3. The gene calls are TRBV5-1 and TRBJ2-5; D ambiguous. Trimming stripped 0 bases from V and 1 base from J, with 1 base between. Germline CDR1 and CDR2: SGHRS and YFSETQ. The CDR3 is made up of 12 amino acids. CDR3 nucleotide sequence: TGCGCCAGCAGCTTGGCCCAAGAGACCCAGTACTTC. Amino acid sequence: CASSLAQETQYF.

CDR3 DNA sequence: TGTGCCAGCAGTTTATCCCAGGGTGACTATGGCTACACCTTC. Translation gives CASSLSQGDYGYTF. The chain combines TRBV28 with TRBJ1-2, with D perhaps TRBD1 (5 bases). The CDR3 has 14 amino acids. The germline V and J ends were trimmed by 1 base and 3 bases, with 9 bases remaining between them. Germline V gene sequence: CDR1 MDHEN, CDR2 SYDVKM.

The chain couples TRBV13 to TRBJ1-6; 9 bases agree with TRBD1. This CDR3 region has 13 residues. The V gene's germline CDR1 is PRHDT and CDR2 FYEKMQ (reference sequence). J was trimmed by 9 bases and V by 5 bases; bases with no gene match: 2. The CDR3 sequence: CASSRDRVSPLHF. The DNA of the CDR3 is TGTGCCAGCAGCCGGGACAGGGTTTCACCCCTCCACTTT. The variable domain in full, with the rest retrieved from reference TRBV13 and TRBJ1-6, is AAGVIQSPRHLIKEKRETATLKCYPIPRHDTVYWYQQGPGQDPQFLISFYEKMQSDKGSIPDRFSAQQFSDYHSELNMSSLELGDSALYFCASSRDRVSPLHFGNGTRLTVT.

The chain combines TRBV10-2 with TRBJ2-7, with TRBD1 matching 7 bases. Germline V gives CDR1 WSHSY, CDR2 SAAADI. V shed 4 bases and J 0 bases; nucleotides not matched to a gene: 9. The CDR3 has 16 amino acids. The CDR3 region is CASSGYLRDSSYEQYF. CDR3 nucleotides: TGCGCCAGCAGTGGATATCTCCGGGACAGCTCCTACGAGCAGTACTTC.

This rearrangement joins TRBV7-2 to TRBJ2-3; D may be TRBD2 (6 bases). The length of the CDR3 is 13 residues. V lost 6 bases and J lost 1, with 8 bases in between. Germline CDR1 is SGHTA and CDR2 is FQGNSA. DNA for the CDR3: TGTGCCAGCAGGGGACTGGGCACAGATACGCAGTATTTT. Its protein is CASRGLGTDTQYF.